Each of the 31 T cell receptor beta chains below was sequenced from the same sample in a study of T cells in localized non-small cell lung cancer. Profiled with immunoSEQ multiplex PCR; TCRdb holds only in-frame clones, not every one. Of 1,500 to 2,000 clones listed, approximately 20% are singletons. Here the sequenced sample was normal lung tissue next to the tumor, taken before any cancer treatment. These receptors originate from a female donor aged 60 or older with stage I lung adenocarcinoma.

CDR3 sequence: CASSYPTGAVHSYNEQFF. CDR3 coding DNA: TGTGCCAGCAGTTACCCTACGGGGGCGGTCCACTCCTACAATGAGCAGTTCTTC. The chain has TRBV6-8 and TRBJ2-1; D may correspond to TRBD1 or TRBD2 (6 bases each). The germline V gene has CDR1 MNHGY and CDR2 SAAAGT. The CDR3 loop spans 18 amino acids. Trimming left V 2 bases short and J 0 bases short, with 17 bases between.

The chain joins TRBV11-3 to TRBJ2-6; 13 bases match TRBD2. The V and J ends lost 5 bases and 4 bases, in that order; junction bases with no gene match: 14. This CDR3 is 20 amino acids long. Germline V lookup: CDR1 SGHNT, CDR2 YENEEA. In nucleotides, the CDR3 is TGTGCCAGCAGCCCCCTTAGTACTAGCGGGAGGGGGACGGGGGCCAACGTCCTGACTTTC. It translates to CASSPLSTSGRGTGANVLTF. Full variable domain (remainder filled in from reference TRBV11-3 and TRBJ2-6): EAGVVQSPRYKIIEKKQPVAFWCNPISGHNTLYWYLQNLGQGPELLIRYENEEAVDDSQLPKDRFSAERLKGVDSTLKIQPAELGDSAVYLCASSPLSTSGRGTGANVLTFGAGSRLTVL.

V and J are TRBV11-3 and TRBJ1-2, with TRBD1 identical over 8 bases. From germline, CDR1 is SGHNT and CDR2 YENEEA. This CDR3 comprises 15 residues. Trimming cost V 5 bases and J 5 bases; bases outside gene matches: 10. The CDR3 loop reads CASSGTGTIPYGYTF. CDR3 nucleotide sequence: TGTGCCAGCAGCGGGACAGGAACTATCCCTTATGGCTACACCTTC.

This clone ranks as medium-sized. This chain joins TRBV6-8 and TRBJ1-2; D is ambiguous. The germline V gene has CDR1 MNHGY and CDR2 SAAAGT. The CDR3 loop spans 14 amino acids. The V end lost 2 bases, the J end lost 2 bases, and 9 bases lay between the germline ends. In nucleotides, the CDR3 is TGTGCCAGCAGTTACGTGGCAGGAAACTATGGCTACACCTTC. Translating it yields CASSYVAGNYGYTF.

The V gene is TRBV6-8, the J gene TRBJ2-7, with 8 bases lining up with TRBD1. J gave up 6 bases and V 5 bases, and 6 bases lay outside the gene matches. There are 13 residues in the CDR3. Per germline, CDR1 MNHGY and CDR2 SAAAGT. DNA of the CDR3: TGTGCCAGCAGTACCCCGACAGGGGTCGAGCAGTACTTC. Its protein product is CASSTPTGVEQYF.

The rearrangement uses TRBV5-1 and TRBJ2-3, with D possibly matching TRBD2 (5 bases). The length of the CDR3 is 17 residues. Between the trimmed V and J ends, which lost 4 bases and 3 bases, there was a span of 21 bases. Per germline, CDR1 SGHRS and CDR2 YFSETQ. CDR3 DNA: TGCGCCAGCAGCCAAGATCTCGGGGTGAAAGGGACAGATACGCAGTATTTT. Protein product: CASSQDLGVKGTDTQYF.

V usage is TRBV28 and J usage is TRBJ1-1; TRBD1 is a possible D gene (5 bases). The length of the CDR3 is 15 residues. V lost 5 bases and J 3 bases, leaving 16 bases between the germline ends. CDR1 MDHEN and CDR2 SYDVKM come from the germline V gene. The CDR3 nucleotides read TGTGCCAGCAGTCCGGGGGAGGGCTGGCACACTGAAGCTTTCTTT. It is translated as CASSPGEGWHTEAFF.

This clone was counted a few times. The V call is TRBV9, the J call TRBJ2-1, with TRBD1 as a possible D gene (5 bases). Trimming stripped 5 bases from V and 8 bases from J, with 20 bases between. The CDR3 is 15 amino acids. Per germline, CDR1 SGDLS and CDR2 YYNGEE. CDR3 coding DNA: TGTGCCAGCAGTGTGTTCCAACTTGAAGGGGATGAGCAGTTCTTC. Amino acid sequence: CASSVFQLEGDEQFF.

V gene TRBV19 combines with J gene TRBJ2-5; the match to TRBD2 covers 11 bases. V trimming: 7 bases; J trimming: 4 bases; junction bases outside the gene matches: 5. The CDR3 totals 14 residues. Germline CDR1 LNHDA, CDR2 SQIVND (reference sequence). CDR3 DNA: TGTGCCAGTACCCAGACTAGCGGGGTAGAGACCCAGTACTTC. The encoded protein is CASTQTSGVETQYF.

This clone was observed a few times. The chain joins TRBV30 to TRBJ2-1, with 14 bases identical to TRBD2. There are 15 residues in the CDR3. The germline gives CDR1 GTSNPN, CDR2 SVGIG (reference sequence). V lost 2 bases to trimming and J lost 10 bases; unmatched junction nucleotides: 7. Written as DNA, the CDR3 is TGTGCCTGGAGTTCGACCGGGACTAGCGGGAGCGAGCAGTTCTTC. This encodes CAWSSTGTSGSEQFF.

The chain couples TRBV11-3 to TRBJ1-4, with D maybe TRBD1 (5 bases). The CDR3 is 16 amino acids. In germline, CDR1 is SGHNT, CDR2 YENEEA. The V gene lost 3 bases and the J gene lost 8 bases, with 19 bases spanning the gap. For the CDR3, the DNA is TGTGCCAGCAGCTTTAGTTTTTGGCAGGGTGCCGAAAAACTGTTTTTT. Amino acid sequence: CASSFSFWQGAEKLFF.

CDR3 sequence (DNA): TGTGCCTCCACGAGCGGGCAGAAGGTCTACGAGCAGTACTTC. It codes for CASTSGQKVYEQYF. This chain connects TRBV9 to TRBJ2-7; D is possibly TRBD2 (6 bases). With 10 bases removed from V and 3 bases from J, the gap between germline ends came to 20 bases. The CDR3 consists of 14 residues. Germline values: CDR1 SGDLS, CDR2 YYNGEE.

This chain uses TRBV18 with TRBJ1-1, with a possible D match to TRBD1 (6 bases). Trimming shortened V by 6 bases and J by 2 bases, and 13 bases separated the two germline ends. Germline values: CDR1 KGHSH, CDR2 LQKENI. This CDR3 contains 14 residues. CDR3: CASSEGDENTEAFF. In DNA form, the CDR3 reads TGTGCCAGCTCGGAGGGGGACGAAAACACTGAAGCTTTCTTT.

The chain links TRBV9 to TRBJ1-1, with unresolved D. CDR1 and CDR2 (germline): SGDLS, YYNGEE. V lost 0 bases and J lost 3, with 6 bases in between. This CDR3 contains 13 residues. For the CDR3, the DNA is TGTGCCAGCAGCGTAGCTACGGACACTGAAGCTTTCTTT. It yields the protein CASSVATDTEAFF. Based on the CDR3 plus reference TRBV9 and TRBJ1-1, the full variable domain is DSGVTQTPKHLITATGQRVTLRCSPRSGDLSVYWYQQSLDQGLQFLIQYYNGEERAKGNILERFSAQQFPDLHSELNLSSLELGDSALYFCASSVATDTEAFFGQGTRLTVV.

The chain joins TRBV5-1 to TRBJ2-6, with a tentative D call TRBD2 (6 bases). Trimming removed 3 bases at V and 2 bases at J, with 12 bases between. The CDR3 contains 16 residues. Germline assignment: CDR1 SGHRS and CDR2 YFSETQ. CDR3: CASSSGLGAGANVLTF. The CDR3 DNA is TGCGCCAGCAGCTCGGGACTCGGGGCTGGGGCCAACGTCCTGACTTTC.

This clone was observed a handful of times. This sample also contains other DNA sequences that code for the same CDR3. This chain links TRBV18 with TRBJ1-2, with no clear D. Looked up from germline, CDR1 is KGHSH and CDR2 is LQKENI. There are 14 residues in the CDR3. Trimming shortened V by 3 bases and J by 1 base, and 9 bases separated the two germline ends. The DNA of the CDR3 is TGTGCCAGCTCACCTCGGGGATTTAACTATGGCTACACCTTC. Protein product: CASSPRGFNYGYTF.

This chain connects TRBV28 to TRBJ2-1, with D hard to call. V was clipped by 8 bases and J by 3 bases, with 8 bases between them. Germline assignment: CDR1 MDHEN and CDR2 SYDVKM. The CDR3 is 12 amino acids. The CDR3 sequence is CASDDRYNEQFF. CDR3 bases: TGTGCCAGCGACGACCGCTACAATGAGCAGTTCTTC. The complete variable domain, with remaining parts taken from reference TRBV28 and TRBJ2-1, reads DVKVTQSSRYLVKRTGEKVFLECVQDMDHENMFWYRQDPGLGLRLIYFSYDVKMKEKGDIPEGYSVSREKKERFSLILESASTNQTSMYLCASDDRYNEQFFGPGTRLTVL.

The chain employs TRBV18 and TRBJ2-2, with TRBD2 matching over 8 bases. V trimming: 3 bases; J trimming: 6 bases; junction bases outside the gene matches: 12. CDR1 KGHSH and CDR2 LQKENI come from the germline V gene. This CDR3 is built from 17 residues. In DNA, the CDR3 is TGTGCCAGCTCACCCCTATCTGGGACTAGGAATCCCGGGGAGCTGTTTTTT. Residues: CASSPLSGTRNPGELFF.

The genes are TRBV18 and TRBJ1-2; 9 bases align to TRBD1. The V gene's germline CDR1 is KGHSH and CDR2 LQKENI. Unmatched junction bases numbered 3, after V lost 3 bases and J lost 1 base. This CDR3 is 15 amino acids long. As DNA, the CDR3 is TGTGCCAGCTCACCGGGGACAGGGAATAACTATGGCTACACCTTC. This translates into CASSPGTGNNYGYTF.

This clone occurred a few times. The chain links TRBV9 to TRBJ2-2, with no clear D. V was pared by 0 bases and J by 2 bases, with 11 bases between. CDR1 and CDR2 from the germline V gene are SGDLS and YYNGEE. The CDR3 is 16 residues long. This CDR3 reads CASSVDRTHNTGELFF. CDR3 coding DNA: TGTGCCAGCAGCGTAGATAGGACCCACAACACCGGGGAGCTGTTTTTT.

This clone was observed a handful of times. This chain uses TRBV6-8 with TRBJ1-5, with D possibly TRBD1 on 5 matching bases. V was clipped by 5 bases and J by 5 bases, with 13 bases between them. The CDR3 consists of 14 residues. Per germline, CDR1 MNHGY and CDR2 SAAAGT. CDR3 loop: CASSLLGEYQPQHF. Written as DNA, the CDR3 is TGTGCCAGCAGTCTGCTGGGGGAGTATCAGCCCCAGCATTTT.

This clone qualifies as large. The chain is built from TRBV6-8 and TRBJ2-1; 8 nucleotides line up with TRBD2. CDR1 is MNHGY, CDR2 SAAAGT, per germline. The V gene end was trimmed by 9 bases and the J gene end by 0 bases; junction bases not matched to a gene: 4. The CDR3 has 14 amino acids. The CDR3 DNA follows: TGTGCCAGACTAGCGGAAAGCTCCTACAATGAGCAGTTCTTC. It specifies CARLAESSYNEQFF.

This clone was picked up a small number of times. The CDR3 is CASSILAGGIKDTQYF. Written as DNA, the CDR3 is TGTGCCAGCAGCATCTTAGCGGGAGGGATTAAAGATACGCAGTATTTT. V usage is TRBV11-3 and J usage is TRBJ2-3; 11 bases are shared with TRBD2. Germline loops: CDR1 SGHNT, CDR2 YENEEA. V gave up 5 bases and J gave up 5 bases; unmatched junction bases: 9. CDR3 size: 16 residues.

The V and J genes are TRBV5-1 and TRBJ2-1, with TRBD1 as a possible D gene (6 bases). The CDR3 covers 16 residues. Germline V gene lookup returns CDR1 SGHRS and CDR2 YFSETQ. Trimming shortened V by 4 bases and J by 8 bases, and 22 bases separated the two germline ends. CDR3 sequence (DNA): TGCGCCAGCAGCCCTAACACCCACAGGGAAGGGGATGAGCAGTTCTTC. Amino acid sequence: CASSPNTHREGDEQFF. Full variable domain (remainder filled in from reference TRBV5-1 and TRBJ2-1): KAGVTQTPRYLIKTRGQQVTLSCSPISGHRSVSWYQQTPGQGLQFLFEYFSETQRNKGNFPGRFSGRQFSNSRSEMNVSTLELGDSALYLCASSPNTHREGDEQFFGPGTRLTVL.

This clone occurred a few times. V gene TRBV11-3 combines with J gene TRBJ2-1; 7 nucleotides line up with TRBD2. The CDR3 is 16 amino acids. The germline V gene encodes CDR1 SGHNT and CDR2 YENEEA. The J segment lost 1 base and the V segment lost 2 bases, leaving 5 bases of the junction unmatched. CDR3 loop: CASSLSSGTSYNEQFF. DNA for the CDR3: TGTGCCAGCAGCTTATCGAGCGGGACGTCCTACAATGAGCAGTTCTTC.

By its share, this clone is medium-sized (0.01 to 0.1%). The chain's CDR3 is CASSSPNRRGEQYF. CDR3 bases: TGTGCCAGCAGTTCCCCAAACCGCCGGGGCGAGCAGTACTTC. V is TRBV6-8 and J is TRBJ2-7; D may be TRBD2 (5 bases). Germline loops: CDR1 MNHGY, CDR2 SAAAGT. The CDR3 covers 14 residues. V lost 4 bases, J lost 6 bases, and 16 bases lay in between.

V is TRBV5-1 and J is TRBJ2-7; TRBD2 aligns across 13 bases. The V segment lost 3 bases and the J segment 8 bases; nucleotides outside the gene matches: 5. CDR1 and CDR2 (germline): SGHRS, YFSETQ. The length of the CDR3 is 14 residues. CDR3 amino acids: CASSSGTSGNQQYF. In DNA form, the CDR3 reads TGCGCCAGCAGCTCCGGGACTAGCGGGAATCAGCAGTACTTC. Full variable domain (missing parts from reference TRBV5-1 and TRBJ2-7): KAGVTQTPRYLIKTRGQQVTLSCSPISGHRSVSWYQQTPGQGLQFLFEYFSETQRNKGNFPGRFSGRQFSNSRSEMNVSTLELGDSALYLCASSSGTSGNQQYFGPGTRLTVT.

The V call is TRBV4-1, the J call TRBJ2-7; 8 bases align to TRBD1. J was trimmed by 3 bases and V by 0 bases; bases with no gene match: 10. Germline V gene sequence: CDR1 MGHRA, CDR2 YSYEKL. The CDR3 sequence is 17 residues long. The CDR3 spells CASSQDHPQDRVYEQYF. In DNA, the CDR3 is TGCGCCAGCAGCCAAGATCATCCTCAGGACAGGGTCTACGAGCAGTACTTC.

The chain combines TRBV10-2 with TRBJ2-2; D remains unclear. The CDR3 consists of 12 residues. The V end was cut by 5 bases, the J end by 5 bases, with 6 bases between. Germline assignment: CDR1 WSHSY and CDR2 SAAADI. The CDR3 DNA follows: TGCGCCAGCAGTATCGGGACCGGGGAGCTGTTTTTT. Protein product: CASSIGTGELFF.

This clone was seen a few times. The rearrangement links TRBV6-8 to TRBJ2-1; tentative D call: TRBD2 (6 bases). Germline-derived CDR1 and CDR2 are MNHGY and SAAAGT. The V gene lost 6 bases and the J gene lost 4 bases, with 19 bases spanning the gap. CDR3 length: 16 amino acids. The CDR3 coding sequence is TGTGCCAGCAGCCGACTAGTAGGTGGGGAATACAATGAGCAGTTCTTC. This sequence encodes CASSRLVGGEYNEQFF.

In nucleotides, the CDR3 is TGTGCCAGCAGTTTTGGGGACAGGAGCACAGATACGCAGTATTTT. The encoded protein is CASSFGDRSTDTQYF. This chain joins TRBV28 and TRBJ2-3, with 8 bases fitting TRBD1. Germline CDR1 reads MDHEN; CDR2 reads SYDVKM. With V trimmed by 3 bases and J by 0 bases, 2 bases remained unmatched. This CDR3 region has 15 residues.